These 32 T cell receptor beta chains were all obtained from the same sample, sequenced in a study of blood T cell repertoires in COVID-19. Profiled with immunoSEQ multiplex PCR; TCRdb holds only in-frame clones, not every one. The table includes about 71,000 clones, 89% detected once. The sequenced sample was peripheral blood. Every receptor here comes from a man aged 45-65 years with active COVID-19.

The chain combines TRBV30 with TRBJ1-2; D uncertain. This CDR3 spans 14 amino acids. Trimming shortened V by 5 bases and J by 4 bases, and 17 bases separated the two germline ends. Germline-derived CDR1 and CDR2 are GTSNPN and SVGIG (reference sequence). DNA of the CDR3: TGTGCCTGGGGCGGGGAACGGGGAGGCTATGGCTACACCTTC. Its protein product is CAWGGERGGYGYTF.

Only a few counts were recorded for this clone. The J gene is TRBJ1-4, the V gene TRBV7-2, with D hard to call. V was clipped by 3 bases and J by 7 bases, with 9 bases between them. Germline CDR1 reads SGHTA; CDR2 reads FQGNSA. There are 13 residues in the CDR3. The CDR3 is CASSFGVGEKLFF. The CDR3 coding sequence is TGTGCCAGCAGCTTCGGTGTCGGTGAAAAACTGTTTTTT. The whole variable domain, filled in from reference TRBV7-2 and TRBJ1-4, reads GAGVSQSPSNKVTEKGKDVELRCDPISGHTALYWYRQSLGQGLEFLIYFQGNSAPDKSGLPSDRFSAERTGGSVSTLTIQRTQQEDSAVYLCASSFGVGEKLFFGSGTQLSVL.

CDR3 nucleotide sequence: TGTGCCAGCAGCTTTTCGGGGAACACTGAAGCTTTCTTT. Amino acids: CASSFSGNTEAFF. The chain joins TRBV7-9 to TRBJ1-1; D not certain. The CDR3 runs to 13 residues. Trimming cost V 3 bases and J 1 base, with 6 bases left between them. Per germline, CDR1 SEHNR and CDR2 FQNEAQ (reference sequence).

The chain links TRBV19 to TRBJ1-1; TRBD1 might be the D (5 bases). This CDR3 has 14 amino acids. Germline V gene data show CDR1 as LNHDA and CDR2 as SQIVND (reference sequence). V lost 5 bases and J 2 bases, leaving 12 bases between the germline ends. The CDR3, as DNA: TGTGCCAGTAGTCTTTCAGGGATTAACACTGAAGCTTTCTTT. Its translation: CASSLSGINTEAFF.

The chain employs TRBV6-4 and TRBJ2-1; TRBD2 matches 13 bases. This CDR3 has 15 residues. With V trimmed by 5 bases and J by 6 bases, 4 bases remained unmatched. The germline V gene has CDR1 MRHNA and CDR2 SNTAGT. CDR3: CASSQTSGGVNEQFF. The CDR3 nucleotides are TGTGCCAGCAGTCAAACTAGCGGGGGGGTCAATGAGCAGTTCTTC.

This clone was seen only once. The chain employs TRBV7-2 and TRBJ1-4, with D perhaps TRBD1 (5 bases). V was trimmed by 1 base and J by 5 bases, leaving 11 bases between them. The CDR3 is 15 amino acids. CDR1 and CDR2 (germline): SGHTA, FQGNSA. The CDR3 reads CASSLGDRRNEKLFF. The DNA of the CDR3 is TGTGCCAGCAGCTTAGGTGACAGAAGGAATGAAAAACTGTTTTTT. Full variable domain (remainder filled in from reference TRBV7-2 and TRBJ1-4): GAGVSQSPSNKVTEKGKDVELRCDPISGHTALYWYRQSLGQGLEFLIYFQGNSAPDKSGLPSDRFSAERTGGSVSTLTIQRTQQEDSAVYLCASSLGDRRNEKLFFGSGTQLSVL.

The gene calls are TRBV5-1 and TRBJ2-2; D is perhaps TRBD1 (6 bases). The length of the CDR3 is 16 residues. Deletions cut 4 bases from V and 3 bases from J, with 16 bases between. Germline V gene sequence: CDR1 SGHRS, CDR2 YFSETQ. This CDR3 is CASSRTGYGDTGELFF. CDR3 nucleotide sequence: TGCGCCAGCAGCCGTACAGGGTACGGGGACACCGGGGAGCTGTTTTTT. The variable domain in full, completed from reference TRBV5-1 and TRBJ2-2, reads KAGVTQTPRYLIKTRGQQVTLSCSPISGHRSVSWYQQTPGQGLQFLFEYFSETQRNKGNFPGRFSGRQFSNSRSEMNVSTLELGDSALYLCASSRTGYGDTGELFFGEGSRLTVL.

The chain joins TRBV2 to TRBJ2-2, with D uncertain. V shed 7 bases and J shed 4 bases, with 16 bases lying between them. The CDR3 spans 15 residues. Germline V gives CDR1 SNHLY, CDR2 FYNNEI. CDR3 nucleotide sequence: TGTGCCAGCAACCAGTTACAGTCGCTCACCGGGGAGCTGTTTTTT. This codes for CASNQLQSLTGELFF.

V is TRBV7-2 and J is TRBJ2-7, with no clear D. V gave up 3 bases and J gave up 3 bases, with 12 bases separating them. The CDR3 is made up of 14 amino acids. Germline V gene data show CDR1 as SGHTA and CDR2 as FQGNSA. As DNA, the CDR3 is TGTGCCAGCAGCTTTGTTGGAGCCCACTACGAGCAGTACTTC. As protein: CASSFVGAHYEQYF.

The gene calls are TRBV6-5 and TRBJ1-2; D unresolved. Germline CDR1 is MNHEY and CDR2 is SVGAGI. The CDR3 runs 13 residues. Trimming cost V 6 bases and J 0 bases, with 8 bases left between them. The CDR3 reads CASRLSANYGYTF. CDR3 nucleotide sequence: TGTGCCAGCAGACTCAGCGCTAACTATGGCTACACCTTC.

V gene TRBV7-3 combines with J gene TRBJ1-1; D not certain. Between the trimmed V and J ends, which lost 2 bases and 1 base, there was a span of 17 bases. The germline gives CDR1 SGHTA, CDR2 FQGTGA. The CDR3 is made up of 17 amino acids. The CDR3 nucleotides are TGTGCCAGCAGCTTATCGGTGTGGGCCGCGGGGAACACTGAAGCTTTCTTT. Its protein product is CASSLSVWAAGNTEAFF.

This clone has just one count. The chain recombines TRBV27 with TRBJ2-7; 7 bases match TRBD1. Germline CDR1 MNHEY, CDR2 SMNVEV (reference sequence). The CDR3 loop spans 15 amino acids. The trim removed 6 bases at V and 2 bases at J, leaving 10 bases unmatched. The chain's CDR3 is CASRRLGDRAYEQYF. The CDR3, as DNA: TGTGCCAGCAGACGCCTTGGGGACAGAGCCTACGAGCAGTACTTC.

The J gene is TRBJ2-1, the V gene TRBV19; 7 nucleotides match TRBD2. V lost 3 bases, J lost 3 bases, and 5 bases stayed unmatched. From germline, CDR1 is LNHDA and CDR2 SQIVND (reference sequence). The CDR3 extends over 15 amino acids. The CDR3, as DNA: TGTGCCAGTAGTATCCGGGGGGACGACTACAATGAGCAGTTCTTC. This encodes CASSIRGDDYNEQFF.

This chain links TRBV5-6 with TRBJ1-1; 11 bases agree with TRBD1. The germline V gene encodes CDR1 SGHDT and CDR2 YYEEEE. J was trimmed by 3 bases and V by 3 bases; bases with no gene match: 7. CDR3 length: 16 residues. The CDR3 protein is CASSSAGTGGYTEAFF. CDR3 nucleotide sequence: TGTGCCAGCAGCTCAGCTGGGACAGGGGGTTACACTGAAGCTTTCTTT.

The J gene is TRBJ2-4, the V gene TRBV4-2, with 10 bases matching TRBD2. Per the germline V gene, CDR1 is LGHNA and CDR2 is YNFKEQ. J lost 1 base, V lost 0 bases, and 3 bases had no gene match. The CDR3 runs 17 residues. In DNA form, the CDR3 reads TGTGCCAGCAGCCAAGATGGAGCGGGGGGGGCCAAAAACATTCAGTACTTC. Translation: CASSQDGAGGAKNIQYF.

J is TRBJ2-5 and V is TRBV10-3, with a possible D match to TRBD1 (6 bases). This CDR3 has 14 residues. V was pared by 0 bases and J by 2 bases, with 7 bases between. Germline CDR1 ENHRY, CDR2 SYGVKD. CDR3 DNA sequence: TGTGCCATCAGTGAGTCGACAGGACAAGAGACCCAGTACTTC. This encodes CAISESTGQETQYF.

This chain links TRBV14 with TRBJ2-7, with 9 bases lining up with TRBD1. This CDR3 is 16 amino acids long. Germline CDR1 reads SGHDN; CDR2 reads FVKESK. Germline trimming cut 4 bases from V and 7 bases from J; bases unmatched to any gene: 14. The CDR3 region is CASSPLHGTGPVEQYF. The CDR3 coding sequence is TGTGCCAGCAGCCCCCTCCACGGGACAGGGCCCGTAGAGCAGTACTTC.

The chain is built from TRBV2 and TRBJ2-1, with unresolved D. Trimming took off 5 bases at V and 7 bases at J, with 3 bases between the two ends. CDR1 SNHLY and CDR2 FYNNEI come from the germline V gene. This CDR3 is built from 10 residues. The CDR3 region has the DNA TGTGCCAGCAGTCTAAATGAGCAGTTCTTC. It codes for CASSLNEQFF.

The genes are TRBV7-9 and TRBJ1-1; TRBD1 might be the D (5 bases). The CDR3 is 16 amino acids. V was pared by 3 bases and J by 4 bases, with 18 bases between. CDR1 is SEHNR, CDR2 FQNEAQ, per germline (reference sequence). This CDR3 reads CASSFPIGTGGTEAFF. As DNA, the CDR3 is TGTGCCAGCAGCTTCCCCATCGGGACCGGGGGCACTGAAGCTTTCTTT. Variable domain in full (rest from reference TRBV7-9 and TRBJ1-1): DTGVSQNPRHKITKRGQNVTFRCDPISEHNRLYWYRQTLGQGPEFLTYFQNEAQLEKSRLLSDRFSAERPKGSFSTLEIQRTEQGDSAMYLCASSFPIGTGGTEAFFGQGTRLTVV.

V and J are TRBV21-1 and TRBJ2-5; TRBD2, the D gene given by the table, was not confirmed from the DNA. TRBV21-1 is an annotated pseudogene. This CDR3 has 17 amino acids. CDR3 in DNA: TGTGCCAGCAGCAAAGCCGCTAGCGGGGGGGCCAGGGAGACCCAGTACTTC. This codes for CASSKAASGGARETQYF.

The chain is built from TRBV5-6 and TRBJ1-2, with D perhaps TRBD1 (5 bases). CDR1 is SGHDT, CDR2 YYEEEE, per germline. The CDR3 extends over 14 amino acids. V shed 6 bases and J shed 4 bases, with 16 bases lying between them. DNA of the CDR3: TGTGCCAGCATCGACAGTTCTCCTAGCTATGGCTACACCTTC. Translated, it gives CASIDSSPSYGYTF. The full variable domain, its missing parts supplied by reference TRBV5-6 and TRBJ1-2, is DAGVTQSPTHLIKTRGQQVTLRCSPKSGHDTVSWYQQALGQGPQFIFQYYEEEERQRGNFPDRFSGHQFPNYSSELNVNALLLGDSALYLCASIDSSPSYGYTFGSGTRLTVV.

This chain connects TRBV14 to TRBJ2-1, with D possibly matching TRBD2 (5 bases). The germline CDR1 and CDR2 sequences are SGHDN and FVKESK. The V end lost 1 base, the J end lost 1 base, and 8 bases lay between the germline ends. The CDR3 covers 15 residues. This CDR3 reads CASSQGVASYNEQFF. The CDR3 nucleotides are TGTGCCAGCAGCCAAGGGGTAGCGTCCTACAATGAGCAGTTCTTC. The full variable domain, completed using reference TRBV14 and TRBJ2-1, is EAGVTQFPSHSVIEKGQTVTLRCDPISGHDNLYWYRRVMGKEIKFLLHFVKESKQDESGMPNNRFLAERTGGTYSTLKVQPAELEDSGVYFCASSQGVASYNEQFFGPGTRLTVL.

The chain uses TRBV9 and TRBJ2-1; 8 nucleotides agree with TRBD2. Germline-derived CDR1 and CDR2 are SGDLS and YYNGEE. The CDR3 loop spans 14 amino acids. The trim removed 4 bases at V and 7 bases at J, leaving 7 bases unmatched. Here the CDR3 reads CASSSGGGSNEQFF. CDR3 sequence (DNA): TGTGCCAGCAGCTCAGGCGGGGGGTCGAATGAGCAGTTCTTC.

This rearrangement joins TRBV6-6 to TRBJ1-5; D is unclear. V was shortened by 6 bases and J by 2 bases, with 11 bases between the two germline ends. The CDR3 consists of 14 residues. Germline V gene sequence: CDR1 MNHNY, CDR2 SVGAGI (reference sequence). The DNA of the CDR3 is TGTGCCAGCAGGCGGGAGTTTGGCAATCAGCCCCAGCATTTT. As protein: CASRREFGNQPQHF.

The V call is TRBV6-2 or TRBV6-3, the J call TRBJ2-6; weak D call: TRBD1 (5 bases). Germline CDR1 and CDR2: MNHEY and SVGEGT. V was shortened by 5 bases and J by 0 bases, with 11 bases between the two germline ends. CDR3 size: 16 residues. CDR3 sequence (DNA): TGTGCCAGCAGTATCGACAGATACTCTGGGGCCAACGTCCTGACTTTC. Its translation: CASSIDRYSGANVLTF.

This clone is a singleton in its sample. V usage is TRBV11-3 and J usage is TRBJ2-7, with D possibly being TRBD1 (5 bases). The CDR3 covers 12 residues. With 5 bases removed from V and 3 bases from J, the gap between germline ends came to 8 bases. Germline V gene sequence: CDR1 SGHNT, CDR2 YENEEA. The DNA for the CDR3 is TGTGCCAGCAGCGACCAGGGCTACGAGCAGTACTTC. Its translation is CASSDQGYEQYF.

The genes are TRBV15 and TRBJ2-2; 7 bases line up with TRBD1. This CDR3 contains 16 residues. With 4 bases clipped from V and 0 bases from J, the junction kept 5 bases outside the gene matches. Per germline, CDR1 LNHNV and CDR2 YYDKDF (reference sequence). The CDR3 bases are TGTGCCACCAGCAAACAGACAGGGTCGAACACCGGGGAGCTGTTTTTT. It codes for CATSKQTGSNTGELFF.

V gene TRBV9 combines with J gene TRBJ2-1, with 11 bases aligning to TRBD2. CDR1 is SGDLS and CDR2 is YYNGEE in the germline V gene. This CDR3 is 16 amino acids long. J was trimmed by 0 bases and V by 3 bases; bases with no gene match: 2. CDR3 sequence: CASSATSGGSYNEQFF. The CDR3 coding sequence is TGTGCCAGCAGCGCAACTAGCGGGGGCTCCTACAATGAGCAGTTCTTC.

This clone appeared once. Here the CDR3 reads CASSERYANTGELFF. The DNA of the CDR3 is TGTGCCAGCAGTGAGAGGTACGCGAACACCGGGGAGCTGTTTTTT. The chain carries TRBV2 and TRBJ2-2; D remains unclear. The CDR3 is 15 amino acids. V was pared by 3 bases and J by 0 bases, with 8 bases between. Germline V lookup: CDR1 SNHLY, CDR2 FYNNEI.

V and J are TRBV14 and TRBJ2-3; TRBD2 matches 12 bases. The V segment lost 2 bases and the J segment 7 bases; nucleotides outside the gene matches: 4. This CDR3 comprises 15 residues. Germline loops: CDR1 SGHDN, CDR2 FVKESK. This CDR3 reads CASSQLAGGLNTQYF. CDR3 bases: TGTGCCAGCAGCCAACTAGCGGGGGGGCTTAATACGCAGTATTTT.

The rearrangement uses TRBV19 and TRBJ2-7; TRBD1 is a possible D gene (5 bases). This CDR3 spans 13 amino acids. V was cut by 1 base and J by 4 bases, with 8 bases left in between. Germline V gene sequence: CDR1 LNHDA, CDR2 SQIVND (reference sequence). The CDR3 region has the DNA TGTGCCAGTAGTATAGGAAGGGGTTACGAGCAGTACTTC. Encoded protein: CASSIGRGYEQYF.

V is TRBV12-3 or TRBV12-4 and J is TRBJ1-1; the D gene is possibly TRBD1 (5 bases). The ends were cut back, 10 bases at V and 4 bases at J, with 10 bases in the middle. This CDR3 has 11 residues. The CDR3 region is CAIGGGTEAFF. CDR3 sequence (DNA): TGTGCCATCGGGGGGGGCACTGAAGCTTTCTTT.